This T cell receptor (beta chain) was retrieved from a study of cytomegalovirus exposure and HLA in healthy donors. Notes on the study in general: Associated with cytomegalovirus, according to the listing, were 150 to 200 TCR beta chains. Specificity of three CMV-associated chains for CMV antigens was verified in vitro. The classifier was said to identify cytomegalovirus status with high specificity and sensitivity.

Concerning this clone: Its specificity is unknown.

The table came from immunoSEQ multiplex PCR; TCRdb's copy has only in-frame clones and leaves some out. The sample carries about 170,000 clones, around 96% recorded once. The V gene lost 3 bases and the J gene lost 2 bases, with 10 bases spanning the gap. There are 13 residues in the CDR3. From germline, CDR1 is SQVTM and CDR2 ANQGSEA. The J gene is TRBJ2-5, the V gene TRBV29-1, with D unresolved. What was sequenced was PBMCs. The sequence derives from a woman aged 18-30 years in good health and CMV-seronegative. CDR3 in amino acids: CSVEVTLQETQYF. CDR3 DNA sequence: TGCAGCGTTGAGGTTACTCTTCAAGAGACCCAGTACTTC.